The clone carrying this TCR beta chain was detected a few times. The target antigen is unknown. This entry belongs to a study of blood T cells in healthy people across ages. Regarding the study as a whole: As naive T cell percentage varied, TCR beta diversity correlated strongly with it.

Through a sample-barcoded 5' primer and a J-beta primer mix, a second PCR was run for roughly 6 to 12 cycles. Samples each returned at least 3 million CDR3-containing paired-end reads. TCRdb re-called the 5' RACE reads with MiXCR, one entry per CDR3 protein. The sample lists about 1.4 million distinct CDR3 sequences, approximately 59% seen once, with approximately 7% in the top ten. Donors ranged from roughly 6 to 100 years old and were healthy Caucasians in Russia. For every donor, a draw yielded ten milliliters of peripheral blood. The clonotype was recovered from a man aged 18 to 30 in good health. Material for sequencing was blood.

CDR3: CASTQGYPNEQFF. In DNA form, the CDR3 reads TGTGCCAGCACCCAGGGTTATCCCAATGAGCAGTTCTTC. J is TRBJ2-1 and V is TRBV11-2, with D perhaps matching TRBD1 (5 bases). This CDR3 has 13 residues. Trimming stripped 7 bases from V and 6 bases from J, with 13 bases between. Looked up from germline, CDR1 is SGHAT and CDR2 is FQNNGV.